The following is a T cell receptor (beta chain) sequence with its context. Profiling relied on immunoSEQ multiplex PCR, and the TCRdb table lists in-frame clones only, not all of them. The sample has 200,000 to 300,000 clones, about 87% seen once; the top ten hold roughly 2.3%. The data were obtained in a study of blood T cell repertoires in COVID-19. On the study more broadly: The origin of the acute and convalescent COVID-19 samples was the United States, Italy and Spain.

Self-reported history from a screening survey and questionnaire set each donor's cohort. Germline assignment: CDR1 GTSNPN and CDR2 SVGIG (reference sequence). The CDR3 is 12 residues long. The germline V and J ends were trimmed by 4 bases and 5 bases, with 11 bases remaining between them. Sequenced input: PBMCs or T cells enriched from blood (not recorded which). The clonotype was recovered from a woman aged 40 to 55 with acute COVID-19. The rearrangement uses TRBV30 and TRBJ1-1, with D perhaps matching TRBD1 (6 bases). The CDR3 loop reads CAWTRGRTEAFF. In nucleotides, the CDR3 is TGTGCCTGGACCAGGGGACGGACTGAAGCTTTCTTT.